This T cell receptor beta chain is drawn from a study of OX40 agonist ivuxolimab in advanced cancers. Turning to the overall study: The costimulatory receptor OX40 (CD134) was targeted by ivuxolimab, a fully human IgG2 agonistic monoclonal antibody. Intravenous ivuxolimab was administered to patients every 2 weeks at six dose levels: 0.01, 0.1, 0.3, 1.5, 3 and 10 mg/kg. The point of sequencing TCRbeta in the periphery was to test whether ivuxolimab changed TCR sequence diversity and drove clonal T-cell expansion. A male proportion of around 83% and a mean age of approximately 55 years, ranging from roughly 20 to 80, were recorded for the dose-escalation cohort. The paper covers the monotherapy dose-escalation part of the phase I ivuxolimab trial, which included N ≈ 50 patients. Partial responses occurred in three dose-escalation patients, of whom one had hepatocellular carcinoma and two had cutaneous melanoma. Of the 50 to 55 patients in dose escalation, 19 had hepatocellular carcinoma, around 15 had melanoma, 9 had renal cell carcinoma and 9 had head and neck cancer. Prior anti-PD-1, anti-PD-L1 or anti-CTLA-4 therapy was permitted, and about two fifths of dose-escalation patients had received checkpoint inhibitors. Broader findings and caveats from the paper: On average, CD8+ T cells showed more expanded clones than CD4+ T cells after ivuxolimab. Low levels of normalized T-cell clonal expansion were also shown by some nonresponding patients. At doses from 0.1 to 3.0 mg/kg, clonal expansion was seen in both CD4+ and CD8+ blood T cells between baseline and week 6. In the 0.1-3.0 mg/kg groups, partial responders had among the lowest normalized peripheral clonal expansion, particularly in CD8+ T cells. The antigen specificity of the peripheral T cells that underwent clonal expansion was not determined.

As regards this clone: Its antigen is unknown. Qualities for individual bases were not recorded, and no much larger clone is one base off.

For sequencing of the TCRbeta CDR3 region, genomic DNA was extracted from the sorted cells. The immunoSEQ Assay was used to sequence the TCRbeta CDR3 regions. The source is immuneACCESS, and TCRdb retained only in-frame sequences with V and J called. Part of the clones is not carried over; for the studies checked, unresolved V genes explain less than half of this, and the remainder is unexplained. This sample has about 60,000 clones in its table, and over 90% of those were observed once. Of the sample, 15% to 20% falls within the top ten clones. Patients with autoimmune disease history or receiving systemic immunosuppression were excluded from the trial. Peripheral blood for TCR sequencing was drawn from every dose cohort at baseline, at cycle 4 day 1 and at cycle 7 day 1. Samples were obtained from an open-label, multicenter, first-in-human phase I dose-escalation trial of ivuxolimab. Adults with locally advanced or metastatic melanoma, renal cell carcinoma, hepatocellular carcinoma or head and neck squamous cell carcinoma were enrolled in the trial. Before TCR sequencing, CD4+ and CD8+ T cells were separately sorted from peripheral blood.

Inclusive of the bounding cysteine and phenylalanine, the CDR3 is 16 residues long. Just CDR3 DNA is preserved here, 48 bases in frame from base 1. Per the germline V gene, SGHAT is the CDR1 and FQNNGV is the CDR2. Trimming costs V 0 bases and J 6 bases, and their ends lie 17 bases apart. The material sequenced was CD4+ or CD8+ T cells sorted from blood, taken in a trial of the OX40 agonist ivuxolimab. The receptor was isolated from an adult with an advanced solid tumor such as melanoma, head and neck, liver or kidney cancer. Rearrangement joined TRBV11-2 to TRBJ1-2, with the D segment identity uncertain. The sequenced DNA is TGTGCCAGCAGCTTAGATCCTGGGTCGAAGGTAAATGGCTACACCTTC. The encoded protein is CASSLDPGSKVNGYTF. Full variable domain (CDR3 extended with the reference TRBV11-2 and TRBJ1-2 proteins): EAGVAQSPRYKIIEKRQSVAFWCNPISGHATLYWYQQILGQGPKLLIQFQNNGVVDDSQLPKDRFSAERLKGVDSTLKIQPAKLEDSAVYLCASSLDPGSKVNGYTFGSGTRLTVV.